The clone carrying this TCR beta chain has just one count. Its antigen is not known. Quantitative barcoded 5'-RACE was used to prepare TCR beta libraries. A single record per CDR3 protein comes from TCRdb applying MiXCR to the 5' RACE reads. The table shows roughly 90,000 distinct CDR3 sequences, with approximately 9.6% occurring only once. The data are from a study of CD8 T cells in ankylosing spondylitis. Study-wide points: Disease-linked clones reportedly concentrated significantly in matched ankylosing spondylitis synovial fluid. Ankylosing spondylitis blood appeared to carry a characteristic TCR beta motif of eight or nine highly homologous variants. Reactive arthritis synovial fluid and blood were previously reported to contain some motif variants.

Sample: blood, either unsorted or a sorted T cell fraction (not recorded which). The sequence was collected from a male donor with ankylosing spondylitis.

CDR3 sequence: CASSWGQGGGYEQYF. The CDR3 nucleotides read TGTGCCAGCAGCTGGGGACAGGGAGGTGGGTACGAGCAGTACTTC. The chain recombines TRBV5-4 with TRBJ2-7, with 9 bases identical to TRBD1. Germline CDR1 SGHNT, CDR2 YYREEE (reference sequence). V lost 3 bases and J lost 4; bases outside the gene matches: 8. This CDR3 region has 15 residues.